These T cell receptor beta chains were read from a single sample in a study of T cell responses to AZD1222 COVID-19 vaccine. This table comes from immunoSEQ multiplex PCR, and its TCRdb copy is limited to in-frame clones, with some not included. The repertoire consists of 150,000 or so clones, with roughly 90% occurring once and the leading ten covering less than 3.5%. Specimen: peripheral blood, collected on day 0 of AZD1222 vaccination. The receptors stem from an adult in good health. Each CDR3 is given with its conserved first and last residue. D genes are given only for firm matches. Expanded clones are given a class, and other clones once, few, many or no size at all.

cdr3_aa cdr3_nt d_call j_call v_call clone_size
CASSFGQGLNYGYTF TGTGCCAGCAGCTTCGGACAGGGCCTCAACTATGGCTACACCTTC TRBD1 TRBJ1-2 TRBV5-4 -
CASSPTGNNQPQHF TGTGCCAGTAGCCCTACAGGTAACAATCAGCCCCAGCATTTT - TRBJ1-5 TRBV19 -
CASSESGLHGYTF TGTGCCAGCAGTGAATCAGGGCTCCACGGCTACACCTTC - TRBJ1-2 TRBV25-1 -
CASSPTSLRPIF TGTGCCAGCAGCCCGACCTCTCTTCGGCCCATCTTC - TRBJ2-1 TRBV6-2/TRBV6-3 -
CATRDSANTGELFF TGTGCCACCCGGGACAGCGCGAACACCGGGGAGCTGTTTTTT TRBD1 TRBJ2-2 TRBV19 -
CASSYSGRGWDTIYF TGTGCCAGCAGTTACTCGGGCAGGGGATGGGACACCATATATTTT - TRBJ1-3 TRBV6-5 -
CASSPGGGNYGYTF TGTGCCAGCAGCCCTGGGGGCGGTAACTATGGCTACACCTTC - TRBJ1-2 TRBV9 -
CSARSGPQAFF TGCAGTGCTAGATCCGGCCCCCAGGCTTTCTTT - TRBJ1-1 TRBV20-1 -
CASNRRGIPTDTQYF TGTGCCAGTAATAGGAGGGGGATTCCCACAGATACGCAGTATTTT - TRBJ2-3 TRBV2 -
CASTLEVRTGELFF TGTGCCAGCACCCTGGAGGTACGGACCGGGGAGCTGTTTTTT - TRBJ2-2 TRBV7-2 -
CASSREGGKNTEAFF TGTGCCAGCAGCCGCGAGGGGGGAAAGAACACTGAAGCTTTCTTT - TRBJ1-1 TRBV4-2 -
CASRLAGGPINEQFF TGTGCCAGCAGGTTAGCGGGGGGGCCTATCAATGAGCAGTTCTTC TRBD2 TRBJ2-1 TRBV5-4 -
CASKKMSGANEQFF TGTGCCAGCAAAAAGATGTCGGGGGCGAATGAGCAGTTCTTC - TRBJ2-1 TRBV7-2 -
CASSSETSSPLHF TGCGCCAGCAGCTCGGAAACGTCGTCACCCCTCCACTTT - TRBJ1-6 TRBV5-1 -
CASSSQLNTEAFF TGTGCCAGCAGCTCACAGCTGAACACTGAAGCTTTCTTT - TRBJ1-1 TRBV7-7 -
CASSLRDRGLGEQFF TGTGCCAGCAGCTTGCGGGACAGGGGGCTCGGTGAGCAGTTCTTC TRBD1 TRBJ2-1 TRBV7-8 -
CASKRGNTEAFF TGTGCCAGCAAGCGGGGGAACACTGAAGCTTTCTTT - TRBJ1-1 TRBV6-5 -
CASTGTYYSNQPQHF TGTGCCAGCACTGGGACATATTATAGCAATCAGCCCCAGCATTTT - TRBJ1-5 TRBV5-8 -
CASSQVGGALNEQFF TGTGCCAGCAGCCAAGTCGGGGGGGCCCTCAATGAGCAGTTCTTC TRBD2 TRBJ2-1 TRBV3-1/TRBV3-2 -
CASSSGHPYEQYF TGCGCCAGCAGCTCCGGACACCCCTACGAGCAGTACTTC - TRBJ2-7 TRBV5-1 -
CATKPGLASTYEQYF TGTGCCACCAAACCGGGACTAGCGTCTACCTACGAGCAGTACTTC TRBD2 TRBJ2-7 TRBV15 -
CASSLVSSYGYTF TGTGCCAGCAGCTTAGTGTCCTCCTATGGCTACACCTTC - TRBJ1-2 TRBV7-9 -
CASSIARGRADGYTF TGTGCCAGTAGTATAGCGCGGGGAAGGGCCGACGGCTACACCTTC - TRBJ1-2 TRBV19 -
CASSDWRGEGQPQHF TGTGCCAGCAGTGATTGGAGGGGAGAAGGACAGCCCCAGCATTTT - TRBJ1-5 TRBV2 -
CASSERGSSYEQYF TGTGCCAGCAGTGAAAGGGGCTCCTCCTACGAGCAGTACTTC - TRBJ2-7 TRBV2 -
CASSLNPPGSSYNEQFF TGCGCCAGCAGCTTGAACCCCCCAGGGTCCTCCTACAATGAGCAGTTCTTC - TRBJ2-1 TRBV5-1 -
CASSQDRGTEAFF TGTGCCAGCTCTCAAGACAGGGGCACTGAAGCTTTCTTT TRBD1 TRBJ1-1 TRBV18 -
CASSTRNTGELFF TGTGCCAGTAGTACCAGGAACACCGGGGAGCTGTTTTTT - TRBJ2-2 TRBV19 -
CASSWRDRGRTEAFF TGTGCCAGCAGTTGGAGGGACAGGGGGCGTACTGAAGCTTTCTTT TRBD1 TRBJ1-1 TRBV6-5 -
CASSTQGAEQFF TGTGCCAGCAGTACCCAGGGAGCCGAGCAGTTCTTC - TRBJ2-1 TRBV12-3/TRBV12-4 -
CASSSIHTSTLDYLREQYF TGTGCCAGCAGTTCCATACACACATCTACACTGGACTATCTACGGGAGCAGTACTTC - TRBJ2-7 TRBV28 -
CASSYSGSYEQYF TGTGCCAGCAGTTATAGCGGGTCCTACGAGCAGTACTTC TRBD2 TRBJ2-7 TRBV5-4 once
CAISGDNQETQYF TGTGCCATCAGTGGGGATAACCAAGAGACCCAGTACTTC - TRBJ2-5 TRBV10-3 -
CASSPQGKDEKLFF TGTGCCAGCAGCCCACAGGGAAAGGATGAAAAACTGTTTTTT - TRBJ1-4 TRBV28 few
CASSSQGPTSDTQYF TGCGCCAGCAGCTCACAGGGTCCGACCTCAGATACGCAGTATTTT - TRBJ2-3 TRBV5-1 -
CASSQVQGGGNQPQHF TGCGCCAGCAGCCAAGTACAGGGGGGAGGCAATCAGCCCCAGCATTTT TRBD1 TRBJ1-5 TRBV4-1 -
CSVVVGGSTDTQYF TGCAGCGTTGTCGTTGGGGGAAGCACAGATACGCAGTATTTT - TRBJ2-3 TRBV29-1 -
CATKPGGVYSPLHF TGTGCCACCAAACCAGGGGGAGTATATTCACCCCTCCACTTT TRBD1 TRBJ1-6 TRBV27 -
CASSLGGLTEAFF TGTGCCAGCAGTTTAGGGGGGCTTACTGAAGCTTTCTTT - TRBJ1-1 TRBV12-3/TRBV12-4 once
CASSPQVVGGTEAFF TGTGCCAGCAGCCCCCAGGTTGTCGGGGGAACTGAAGCTTTCTTT - TRBJ1-1 TRBV7-2 -
CASSRPLHF TGTGCCAGCAGCAGGCCCCTCCACTTT - TRBJ1-6 TRBV21-1 -
CASTLRTRGSYEQYF TGTGCCAGCACTCTGCGGACCCGCGGATCCTACGAGCAGTACTTC - TRBJ2-7 TRBV3-1/TRBV3-2 -
CASIGSNGYTF TGTGCCAGCATTGGTTCGAATGGCTACACCTTC - TRBJ1-2 TRBV27 -
CASIGFDTEAFF TGTGCCAGCATTGGGTTTGACACTGAAGCTTTCTTT - TRBJ1-1 TRBV6-5 -